This T cell receptor (beta chain) was sequenced in a study of CD8 T cells in ankylosing spondylitis. V lost 1 base, J lost 1 base, and 10 bases lay in between. The CDR3 covers 15 residues. From germline, CDR1 is SGDLS and CDR2 YYNGEE. This clonotype was seen at least ten times. Generation of TCR beta libraries employed quantitative 5'-RACE incorporating molecular barcodes. Using its own MiXCR run on the 5' RACE reads, TCRdb lists one record per CDR3 protein. The table includes about 250,000 distinct CDR3 sequences, over 9.5% detected once. The sample comprised blood, either unsorted or a sorted T cell fraction (not recorded which). The source is a male donor with ankylosing spondylitis or in good health (not recorded which). The chain uses TRBV9 and TRBJ2-3; weak D call: TRBD1 (5 bases). This CDR3 is CASSVLGRGTDTQYF. The CDR3 DNA follows: TGTGCCAGCAGCGTACTAGGCAGGGGCACAGATACGCAGTATTTT.